This T cell receptor beta chain derives from a study of blood T cell repertoires in COVID-19. About the study: Both acute and convalescent COVID-19 samples were obtained from the United States, Italy and Spain. Sources were T cells, B-cell-depleted T cells, or PBMCs; the material itself was cDNA or gDNA.

CDR3 length: 18 amino acids. Per the original methods: It was from reference gene primer amplification that nucleated cell counts were estimated. The protocol was immunoSEQ multiplex PCR, while the TCRdb copy is restricted to in-frame clones and leaves out a portion. V and J calls and clone size follow that table, whereas D and trimming were derived from the DNA. The sample carries 25,000 to 35,000 clones, about 90% recorded once. This rearrangement joins TRBV21-1 to TRBJ1-1; TRBD1, the table's D call, lacks a check against the DNA. TRBV21-1 is described as a pseudogene. The source is a human donor with active COVID-19. The donor label of this sample is uncertain. Sequenced material: peripheral blood. Here the CDR3 DNA reads TGTGCCAGCAGCAAAGAGTCAGGGACAGTGGGGTTAAACACTGAAGCTTTCTTT. It is translated as CASSKESGTVGLNTEAFF.